Following are 21 T cell receptor beta chains from one sample sequenced in a study of somatic mutations in cytotoxic T cells in rheumatoid arthritis. The method was immunoSEQ multiplex PCR; TCRdb's version includes in-frame clones alone and lacks a portion of them. The table lists under 11,000 clones, 65% to 85% of them singletons. The sample comprised CD8+ T cells sorted from blood. These receptor sequences come from an adult with rheumatoid arthritis.

This chain connects TRBV2 to TRBJ1-1; 7 nucleotides line up with TRBD1. The CDR3 runs 15 residues. Looked up from germline, CDR1 is SNHLY and CDR2 is FYNNEI. Trimming cost V 3 bases and J 1 base; bases outside gene matches: 5. As DNA, the CDR3 is TGTGCCAGCAGTGATGGTACAGGGGCGAACACTGAAGCTTTCTTT. Its protein product is CASSDGTGANTEAFF.

The rearrangement uses TRBV13 and TRBJ2-3; possibly TRBD1 for D (6 bases). CDR1 is PRHDT, CDR2 FYEKMQ, per germline (reference sequence). V lost 5 bases, J lost 2 bases, and 14 bases lay in between. This CDR3 comprises 15 residues. CDR3 amino acids: CASSSPGQLTDTQYF. The DNA of the CDR3 is TGTGCCAGCAGCAGCCCGGGACAACTCACAGATACGCAGTATTTT.

This clone appeared a single time. The J gene is TRBJ2-7, the V gene TRBV6-1; D is undetermined. The CDR3 consists of 14 residues. CDR1 is MNHNS and CDR2 is SASEGT in the germline V gene. V lost 4 bases, J lost 4 bases, and 14 bases lay in between. CDR3 region: CASSGYVGKYEQYF. Written as DNA, the CDR3 is TGTGCCAGCAGTGGGTACGTGGGGAAATACGAGCAGTACTTC.

In its sample, this clone was seen once. The chain employs TRBV28 and TRBJ1-1; D is unclear. The CDR3 contains 14 residues. Germline V gene sequence: CDR1 MDHEN, CDR2 SYDVKM. V was pared by 2 bases and J by 4 bases, with 11 bases between. In DNA, the CDR3 is TGTGCCAGCAGTTTAAGTGGGAGACCCACTGAAGCTTTCTTT. This codes for CASSLSGRPTEAFF.

This rearrangement joins TRBV5-6 to TRBJ2-5; 8 nucleotides match TRBD1. The V segment lost 5 bases and the J segment 5 bases; nucleotides outside the gene matches: 8. CDR1 and CDR2 from the germline V gene are SGHDT and YYEEEE. This CDR3 contains 14 residues. In DNA, the CDR3 is TGTGCCAGCAGGACAGGGGCAGGGGGGGAGACCCAGTACTTC. Its protein is CASRTGAGGETQYF.

The V gene is TRBV5-1, the J gene TRBJ2-7; D not resolved. V was clipped by 2 bases and J by 3 bases, with 12 bases between them. CDR3 length: 14 residues. Germline assignment: CDR1 SGHRS and CDR2 YFSETQ. CDR3 protein: CASSFGLGGYEQYF. CDR3 nucleotides: TGCGCCAGCAGCTTTGGGCTGGGCGGCTACGAGCAGTACTTC.

V gene TRBV7-9 combines with J gene TRBJ2-2; TRBD2 is a possible D gene (5 bases). Deletions cut 5 bases from V and 7 bases from J, with 17 bases between. Germline CDR1 and CDR2: SEHNR and FQNEAQ (reference sequence). The CDR3 is made up of 15 amino acids. CDR3 DNA sequence: TGTGCCAGCAGCCCCCTTCATGAGGGCGGCGGGGAGCTGTTTTTT. This sequence encodes CASSPLHEGGGELFF.

The rearrangement links TRBV7-2 to TRBJ2-5; tentative D call: TRBD2 (5 bases). Looked up from germline, CDR1 is SGHTA and CDR2 is FQGNSA. Trimming took 1 base from V and 6 from J, leaving 15 bases between them. CDR3 length equals 15 residues. The CDR3 loop is CASSLEVRAVKTQYF. The CDR3 bases are TGTGCCAGCAGCTTAGAAGTGCGGGCGGTGAAGACCCAGTACTTC.

The chain uses TRBV6-5 and TRBJ1-5; maybe TRBD1 (6 bases). This CDR3 is 13 amino acids long. From germline, CDR1 is MNHEY and CDR2 SVGAGI. Trimming left V 9 bases short and J 3 bases short, with 12 bases between. CDR3 nucleotide sequence: TGTGCCAGTTCCTGGGACAACAATCAGCCCCAGCATTTT. As protein: CASSWDNNQPQHF.

The V gene is TRBV7-9, the J gene TRBJ2-2; D not certain. V was trimmed by 5 bases and J by 1 base, leaving 11 bases between them. This CDR3 is built from 15 residues. Germline V lookup: CDR1 SEHNR, CDR2 FQNEAQ (reference sequence). CDR3 loop: CASSPHSGNTGELFF. As DNA, the CDR3 is TGTGCCAGCAGCCCCCATTCTGGGAACACCGGGGAGCTGTTTTTT.

Within the sample, this clone is medium-sized. The V and J genes are TRBV21-1 and TRBJ1-2. TRBV21-1 counts as a pseudogene. This CDR3 has 17 residues. CDR3 sequence reads: CASSKGGAQGPLYGYTF. The CDR3 region has the DNA TGTGCCAGCAGCAAAGGGGGGGCGCAAGGCCCCCTATATGGCTACACCTTC.

The chain is built from TRBV9 and TRBJ1-6; maybe TRBD1 (6 bases). This CDR3 region has 16 residues. Trimming shortened V by 0 bases and J by 7 bases, and 14 bases separated the two germline ends. Germline loops: CDR1 SGDLS, CDR2 YYNGEE. CDR3 amino acids: CASSVGAGTTNSPLHF. The CDR3 DNA reads as TGTGCCAGCAGCGTAGGAGCCGGGACAACCAATTCACCCCTCCACTTT.

This CDR3 is CASSVGALNQPQHF. The CDR3 nucleotides read TGTGCCAGCAGCGTAGGGGCCCTCAATCAGCCCCAGCATTTT. The chain couples TRBV9 to TRBJ1-5; no clear D. The V gene's germline CDR1 is SGDLS and CDR2 YYNGEE. V was cut by 0 bases and J by 3 bases, with 7 bases left in between. This CDR3 contains 14 residues.

The gene calls are TRBV6-4 and TRBJ2-3, with 12 bases lining up with TRBD2. CDR1 is MRHNA, CDR2 SNTAGT, per germline. V trimming: 4 bases; J trimming: 5 bases; junction bases outside the gene matches: 7. The CDR3 is 16 residues long. CDR3: CASSVTSGGQGDTQYF. CDR3 nucleotides: TGTGCCAGCAGTGTGACTAGCGGGGGCCAGGGAGATACGCAGTATTTT.

This clone was observed a few times. V gene TRBV30 combines with J gene TRBJ1-6; D is uncertain. The V gene's germline CDR1 is GTSNPN and CDR2 SVGIG (reference sequence). V was trimmed by 1 base and J by 1 base, leaving 2 bases between them. The CDR3 consists of 13 residues. CDR3: CAWSGSYNSPLHF. CDR3 bases: TGTGCCTGGAGTGGGTCCTATAATTCACCCCTCCACTTT.

This rearrangement joins TRBV19 to TRBJ2-2; D is tentatively TRBD1 or TRBD2 (5 bases each). Per the germline V gene, CDR1 is LNHDA and CDR2 is SQIVND (reference sequence). CDR3 size: 13 residues. Trimming pared 11 bases from V and 6 bases from J, leaving 16 bases between. The CDR3 region is CASSRWGSGELFF. As DNA, the CDR3 is TGTGCCTCTAGCCGCTGGGGGTCCGGGGAGCTGTTTTTT.

J is TRBJ2-1 and V is TRBV19; D is unresolved. The CDR3 has 13 residues. The ends were cut back, 3 bases at V and 5 bases at J, with 8 bases in the middle. Per germline, CDR1 LNHDA and CDR2 SQIVND (reference sequence). The CDR3 DNA is TGTGCCAGTAGTATGGGCAACCACAATGAGCAGTTCTTC. Encoded protein: CASSMGNHNEQFF.

The chain couples TRBV9 to TRBJ2-1, with 7 positions matching TRBD2. Unmatched junction bases numbered 5, after V lost 2 bases and J lost 6 bases. In germline, CDR1 is SGDLS, CDR2 YYNGEE. The CDR3 is made up of 14 amino acids. The CDR3 region is CASSVGGLPNEQFF. The CDR3 DNA reads TGTGCCAGCAGCGTGGGGGGACTACCCAATGAGCAGTTCTTC.

The rearrangement links TRBV7-3 to TRBJ2-1; 8 positions match TRBD1. Germline lookup yields CDR1 SGHTA and CDR2 FQGTGA. J lost 10 bases, V lost 3 bases, and 5 bases had no gene match. The CDR3 has 13 residues. The CDR3 reads CASSFQGAGEQFF. CDR3 DNA sequence: TGTGCCAGCAGCTTCCAGGGGGCAGGGGAGCAGTTCTTC. The full variable domain, in which reference TRBV7-3 and TRBJ2-1 provide the parts outside the CDR3, is GAGVSQTPSNKVTEKGKYVELRCDPISGHTALYWYRQSLGQGPEFLIYFQGTGAADDSGLPNDRFFAVRPEGSVSTLKIQRTERGDSAVYLCASSFQGAGEQFFGPGTRLTVL.

This clone was detected a few times. The chain links TRBV2 to TRBJ2-7, with D unclear. This CDR3 comprises 12 residues. Trimming took 6 bases from V and 2 from J, leaving 8 bases between them. CDR1 is SNHLY and CDR2 is FYNNEI in the germline V gene. CDR3 DNA: TGTGCCAGCAGCCCCACAGCCTACGAGCAGTACTTC. The encoded protein is CASSPTAYEQYF.

V and J are TRBV5-5 and TRBJ1-1, with D perhaps matching TRBD1 (5 bases). The CDR3 is made up of 13 amino acids. Per the germline V gene, CDR1 is SGHKS and CDR2 is YYEKEE (reference sequence). V was shortened by 0 bases and J by 3 bases, with 6 bases between the two germline ends. The CDR3, as DNA: TGTGCCAGCAGCTTGGCGGGGGACACTGAAGCTTTCTTT. This translates into CASSLAGDTEAFF.